This T cell receptor (beta chain) is from a study of blood T cell repertoires in COVID-19. Study at large: Researchers got acute and convalescent COVID-19 samples from the United States, Italy and Spain.

Here immunoSEQ multiplex PCR was the method, and the copy in TCRdb shows in-frame clones only, minus some. The sample carries roughly 81,000 clones, about 80% recorded once. CDR3 length: 15 residues. The J segment lost 7 bases and the V segment lost 4 bases, leaving 8 bases of the junction unmatched. The germline V gene encodes CDR1 SGHRS and CDR2 YFSETQ. The sequence was obtained from a woman in her 70s with acute or convalescent COVID-19. The rearrangement links TRBV5-1 to TRBJ2-2; the match to TRBD1 covers 9 bases. The sample comprised peripheral blood. The CDR3 loop is CASSLGTGSVGELFF. The DNA of the CDR3 is TGCGCCAGCAGCCTAGGGACAGGGTCTGTCGGGGAGCTGTTTTTT. The entire variable domain, with the rest obtained from reference TRBV5-1 and TRBJ2-2, is as follows: KAGVTQTPRYLIKTRGQQVTLSCSPISGHRSVSWYQQTPGQGLQFLFEYFSETQRNKGNFPGRFSGRQFSNSRSEMNVSTLELGDSALYLCASSLGTGSVGELFFGEGSRLTVL.